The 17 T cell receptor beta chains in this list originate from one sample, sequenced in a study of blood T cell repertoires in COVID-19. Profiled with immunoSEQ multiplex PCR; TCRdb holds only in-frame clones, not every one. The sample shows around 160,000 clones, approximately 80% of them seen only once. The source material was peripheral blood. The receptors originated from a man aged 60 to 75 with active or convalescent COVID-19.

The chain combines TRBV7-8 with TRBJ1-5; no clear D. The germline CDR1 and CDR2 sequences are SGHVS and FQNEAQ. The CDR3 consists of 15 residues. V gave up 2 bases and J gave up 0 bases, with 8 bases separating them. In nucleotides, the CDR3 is TGTGCCAGCAGCTTATCATCGCGTAGCAATCAGCCCCAGCATTTT. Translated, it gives CASSLSSRSNQPQHF.

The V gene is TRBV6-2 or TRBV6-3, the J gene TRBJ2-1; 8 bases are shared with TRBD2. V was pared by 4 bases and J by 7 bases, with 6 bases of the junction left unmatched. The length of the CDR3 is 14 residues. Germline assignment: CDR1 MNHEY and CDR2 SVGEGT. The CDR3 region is CASSWAGGRNEQFF. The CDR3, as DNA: TGTGCCAGCAGTTGGGCGGGAGGAAGGAATGAGCAGTTCTTC.

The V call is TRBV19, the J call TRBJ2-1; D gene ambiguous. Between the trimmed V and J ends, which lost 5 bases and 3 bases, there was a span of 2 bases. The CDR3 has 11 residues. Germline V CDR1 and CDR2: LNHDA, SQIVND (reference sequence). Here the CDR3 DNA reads TGTGCCAGTAGTCTCTACAATGAGCAGTTCTTC. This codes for CASSLYNEQFF.

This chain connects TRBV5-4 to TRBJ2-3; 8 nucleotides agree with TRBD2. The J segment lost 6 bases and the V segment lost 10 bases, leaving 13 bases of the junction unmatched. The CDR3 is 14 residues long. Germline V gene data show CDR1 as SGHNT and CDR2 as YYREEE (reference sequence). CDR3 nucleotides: TGTGCCGTCACGGGGAGCGGGAGTCGGGATACGCAGTATTTT. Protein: CAVTGSGSRDTQYF.

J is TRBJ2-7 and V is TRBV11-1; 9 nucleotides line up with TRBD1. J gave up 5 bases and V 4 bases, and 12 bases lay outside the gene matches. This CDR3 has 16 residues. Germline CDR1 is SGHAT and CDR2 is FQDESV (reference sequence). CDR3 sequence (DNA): TGTGCCAGCAGCTCTAACAGGGGGCGAGGTTTCCACGAGCAGTACTTC. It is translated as CASSSNRGRGFHEQYF. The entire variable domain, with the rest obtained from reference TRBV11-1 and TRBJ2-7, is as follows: EAEVAQSPRYKITEKSQAVAFWCDPISGHATLYWYRQILGQGPELLVQFQDESVVDDSQLPKDRFSAERLKGVDSTLKIQPAELGDSAMYLCASSSNRGRGFHEQYFGPGTRLTVT.

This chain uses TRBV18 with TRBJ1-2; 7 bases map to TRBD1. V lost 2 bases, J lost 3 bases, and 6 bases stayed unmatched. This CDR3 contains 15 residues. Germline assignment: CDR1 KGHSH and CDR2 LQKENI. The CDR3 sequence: CASSPTGQSDYGYTF. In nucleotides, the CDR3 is TGTGCCAGCTCACCAACGGGACAGAGCGACTATGGCTACACCTTC.

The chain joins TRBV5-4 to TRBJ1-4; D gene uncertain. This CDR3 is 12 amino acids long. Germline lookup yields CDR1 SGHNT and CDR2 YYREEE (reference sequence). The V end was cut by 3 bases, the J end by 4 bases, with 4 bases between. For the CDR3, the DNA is TGTGCCAGCAGCTCTAATAATGAAAAACTGTTTTTT. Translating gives CASSSNNEKLFF.

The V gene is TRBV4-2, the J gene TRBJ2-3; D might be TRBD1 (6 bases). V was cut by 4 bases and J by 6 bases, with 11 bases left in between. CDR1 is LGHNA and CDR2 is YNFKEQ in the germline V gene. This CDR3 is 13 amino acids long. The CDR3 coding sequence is TGTGCCAGCAGCCTCACAGGGTCGGATACGCAGTATTTT. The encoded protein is CASSLTGSDTQYF.

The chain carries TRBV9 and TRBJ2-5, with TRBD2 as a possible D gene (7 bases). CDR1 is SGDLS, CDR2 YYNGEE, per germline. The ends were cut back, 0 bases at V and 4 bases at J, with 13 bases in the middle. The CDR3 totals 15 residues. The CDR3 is CASSVVGGGRETQYF. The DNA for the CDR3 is TGTGCCAGCAGCGTAGTGGGAGGGGGGAGAGAGACCCAGTACTTC.

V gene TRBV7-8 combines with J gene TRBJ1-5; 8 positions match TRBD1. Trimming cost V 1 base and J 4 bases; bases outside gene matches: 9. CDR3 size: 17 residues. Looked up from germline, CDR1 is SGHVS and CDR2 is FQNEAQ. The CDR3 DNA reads TGTGCCAGCAGCTTAGACGCAGGGGGCTCACCTAATCAGCCCCAGCATTTT. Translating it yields CASSLDAGGSPNQPQHF.

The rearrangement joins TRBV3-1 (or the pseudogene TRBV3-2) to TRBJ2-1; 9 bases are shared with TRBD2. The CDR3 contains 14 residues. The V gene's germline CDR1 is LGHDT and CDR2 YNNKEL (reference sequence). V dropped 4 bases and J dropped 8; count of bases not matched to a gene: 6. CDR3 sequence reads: CASSPFGTSYEQFF. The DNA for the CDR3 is TGTGCCAGCAGCCCCTTCGGGACTAGCTATGAGCAGTTCTTC.

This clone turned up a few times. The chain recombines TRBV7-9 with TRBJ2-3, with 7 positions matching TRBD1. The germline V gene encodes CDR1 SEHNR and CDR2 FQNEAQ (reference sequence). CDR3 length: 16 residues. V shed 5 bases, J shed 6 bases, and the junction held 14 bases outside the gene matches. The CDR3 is CASSQGNRGPLDTQYF. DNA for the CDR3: TGTGCCAGCAGCCAAGGGAACAGGGGACCACTGGATACGCAGTATTTT.

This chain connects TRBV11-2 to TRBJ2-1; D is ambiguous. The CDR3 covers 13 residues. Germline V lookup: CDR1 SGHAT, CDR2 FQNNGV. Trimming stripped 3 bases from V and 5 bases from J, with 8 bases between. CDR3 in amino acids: CASSLSFDNEQFF. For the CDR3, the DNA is TGTGCCAGCAGCTTGTCTTTCGACAATGAGCAGTTCTTC.

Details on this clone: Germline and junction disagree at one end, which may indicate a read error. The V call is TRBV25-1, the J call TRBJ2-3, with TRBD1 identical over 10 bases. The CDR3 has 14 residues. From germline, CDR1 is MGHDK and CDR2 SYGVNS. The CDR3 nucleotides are TGTGCCAGCAGAAAGACAGGGGGCACCGATACGCAGTATTTT. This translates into CASRKTGGTDTQYF. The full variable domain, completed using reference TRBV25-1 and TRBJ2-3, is EADIYQTPRYLVIGTGKKITLECSQTMGHDKMYWYQQDPGMELHLIHYSYGVNSTEKGDLSSESTVSRIRTEHFPLTLESARPSHTSQYLCASRKTGGTDTQYFGPGTRLTVL.

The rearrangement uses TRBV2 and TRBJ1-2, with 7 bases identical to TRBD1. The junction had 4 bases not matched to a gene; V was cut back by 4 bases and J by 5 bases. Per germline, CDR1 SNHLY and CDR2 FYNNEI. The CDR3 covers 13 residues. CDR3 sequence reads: CASSGQGRYGYTF. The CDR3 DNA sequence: TGTGCCAGCAGTGGACAGGGACGATATGGCTACACCTTC.

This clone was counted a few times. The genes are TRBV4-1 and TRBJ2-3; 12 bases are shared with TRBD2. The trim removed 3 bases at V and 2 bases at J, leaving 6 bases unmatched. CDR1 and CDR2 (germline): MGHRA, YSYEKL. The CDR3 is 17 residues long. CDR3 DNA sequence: TGCGCCAGCAGCCAGGGTTCTAGCGGGAGGGACACAGATACGCAGTATTTT. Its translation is CASSQGSSGRDTDTQYF.

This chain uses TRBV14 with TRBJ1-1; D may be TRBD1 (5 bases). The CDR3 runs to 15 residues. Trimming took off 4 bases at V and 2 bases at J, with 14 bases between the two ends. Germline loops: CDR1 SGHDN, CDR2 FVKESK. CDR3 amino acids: CASSPRQTLNTEAFF. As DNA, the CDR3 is TGTGCCAGCAGCCCCCGACAGACTTTAAACACTGAAGCTTTCTTT. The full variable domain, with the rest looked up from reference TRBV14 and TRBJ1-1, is EAGVTQFPSHSVIEKGQTVTLRCDPISGHDNLYWYRRVMGKEIKFLLHFVKESKQDESGMPNNRFLAERTGGTYSTLKVQPAELEDSGVYFCASSPRQTLNTEAFFGQGTRLTVV.